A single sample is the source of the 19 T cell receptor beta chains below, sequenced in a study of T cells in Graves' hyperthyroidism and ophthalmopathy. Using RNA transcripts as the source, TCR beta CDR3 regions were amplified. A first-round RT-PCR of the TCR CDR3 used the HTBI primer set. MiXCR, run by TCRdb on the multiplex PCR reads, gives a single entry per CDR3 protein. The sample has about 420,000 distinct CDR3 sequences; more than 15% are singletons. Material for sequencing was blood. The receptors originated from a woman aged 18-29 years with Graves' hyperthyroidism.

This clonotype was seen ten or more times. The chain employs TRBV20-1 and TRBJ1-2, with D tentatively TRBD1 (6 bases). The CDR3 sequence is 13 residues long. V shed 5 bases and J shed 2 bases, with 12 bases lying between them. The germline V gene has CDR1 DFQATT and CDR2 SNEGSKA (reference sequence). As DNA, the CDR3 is TGCAGTGCTCGACAGGATAAAAACTATGGCTACACCTTC. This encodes CSARQDKNYGYTF.

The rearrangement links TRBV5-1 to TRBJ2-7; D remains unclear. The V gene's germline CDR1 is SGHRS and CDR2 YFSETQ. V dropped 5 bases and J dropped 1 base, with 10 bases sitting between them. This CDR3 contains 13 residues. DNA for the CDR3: TGCGCCAGCAGAGATCTGCCGTCCTACGAGCAGTACTTC. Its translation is CASRDLPSYEQYF.

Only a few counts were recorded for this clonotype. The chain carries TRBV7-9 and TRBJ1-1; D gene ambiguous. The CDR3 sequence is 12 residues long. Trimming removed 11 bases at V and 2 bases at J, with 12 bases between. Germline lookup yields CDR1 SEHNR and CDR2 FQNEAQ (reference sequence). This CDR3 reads CAALRINTEAFF. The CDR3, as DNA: TGTGCCGCTCTCCGGATAAACACTGAAGCTTTCTTT.

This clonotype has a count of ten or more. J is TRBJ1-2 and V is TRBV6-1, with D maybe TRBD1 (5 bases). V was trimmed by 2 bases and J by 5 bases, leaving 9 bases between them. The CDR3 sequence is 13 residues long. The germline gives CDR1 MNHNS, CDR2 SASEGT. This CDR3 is CASSENGGYGYTF. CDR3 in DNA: TGTGCCAGCAGTGAAAACGGGGGGTATGGCTACACCTTC.

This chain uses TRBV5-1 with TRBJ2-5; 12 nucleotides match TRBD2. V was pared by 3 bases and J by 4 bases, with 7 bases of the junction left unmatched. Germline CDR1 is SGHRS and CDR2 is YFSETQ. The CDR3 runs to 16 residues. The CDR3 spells CASSWASGGAGETQYF. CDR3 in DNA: TGCGCCAGCAGCTGGGCTAGCGGGGGGGCTGGAGAGACCCAGTACTTC.

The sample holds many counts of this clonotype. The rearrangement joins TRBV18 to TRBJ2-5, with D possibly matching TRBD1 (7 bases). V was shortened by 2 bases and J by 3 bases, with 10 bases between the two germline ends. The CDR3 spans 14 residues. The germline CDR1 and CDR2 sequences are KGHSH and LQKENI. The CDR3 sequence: CASSPGRGEETQYF. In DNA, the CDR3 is TGTGCCAGCTCACCAGGCAGGGGGGAAGAGACCCAGTACTTC.

The CDR3 DNA is TGCAGTGCTAGAGTGGCTAGCGGGGGGATAAATACGCAGTATTTT. This sequence encodes CSARVASGGINTQYF. The chain combines TRBV20-1 with TRBJ2-3, with 11 positions matching TRBD2. J gave up 7 bases and V 1 base, and 7 bases lay outside the gene matches. CDR1 is DFQATT, CDR2 SNEGSKA, per germline (reference sequence). The CDR3 is made up of 15 amino acids.

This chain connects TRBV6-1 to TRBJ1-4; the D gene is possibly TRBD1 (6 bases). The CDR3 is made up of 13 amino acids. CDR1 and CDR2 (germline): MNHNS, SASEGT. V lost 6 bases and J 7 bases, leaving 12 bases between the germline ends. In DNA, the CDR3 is TGTGCCAGCAGCCCACAGGGCGGTGAAAAACTGTTTTTT. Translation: CASSPQGGEKLFF.

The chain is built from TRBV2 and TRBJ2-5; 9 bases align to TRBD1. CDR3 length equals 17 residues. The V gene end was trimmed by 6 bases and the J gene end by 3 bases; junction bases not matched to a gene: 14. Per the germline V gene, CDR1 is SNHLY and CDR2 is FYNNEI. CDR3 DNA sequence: TGTGCCAGCAGGAGGTCCAGGGACAGGGAATTGGAAGAGACCCAGTACTTC. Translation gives CASRRSRDRELEETQYF.

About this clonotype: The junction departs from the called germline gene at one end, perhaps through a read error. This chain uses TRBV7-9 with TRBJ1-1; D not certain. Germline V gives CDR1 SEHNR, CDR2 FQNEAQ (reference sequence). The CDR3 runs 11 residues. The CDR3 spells CTSSPSLGAFF. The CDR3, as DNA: TGTACCAGCAGCCCCTCCCTGGGAGCTTTCTTT.

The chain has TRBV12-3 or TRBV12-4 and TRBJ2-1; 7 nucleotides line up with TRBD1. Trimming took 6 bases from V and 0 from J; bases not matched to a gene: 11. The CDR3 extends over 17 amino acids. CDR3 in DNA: TGTGCCAGCAGCGGACAGGTAGGGGGATTCTCCTACAATGAGCAGTTCTTC. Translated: CASSGQVGGFSYNEQFF.

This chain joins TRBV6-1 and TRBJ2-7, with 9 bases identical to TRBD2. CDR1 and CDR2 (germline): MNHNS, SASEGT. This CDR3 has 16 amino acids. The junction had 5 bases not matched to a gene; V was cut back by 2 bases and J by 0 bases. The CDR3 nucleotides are TGTGCCAGCAGTGAAAGGACTAGCGATAGCTCCTACGAGCAGTACTTC. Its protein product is CASSERTSDSSYEQYF.

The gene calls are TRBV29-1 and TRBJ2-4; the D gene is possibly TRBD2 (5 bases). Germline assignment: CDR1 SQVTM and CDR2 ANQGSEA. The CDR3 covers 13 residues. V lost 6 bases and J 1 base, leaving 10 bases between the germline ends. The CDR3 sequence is CSVVGEAKNIQYF. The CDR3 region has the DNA TGCAGCGTCGTGGGAGAGGCCAAAAACATTCAGTACTTC.

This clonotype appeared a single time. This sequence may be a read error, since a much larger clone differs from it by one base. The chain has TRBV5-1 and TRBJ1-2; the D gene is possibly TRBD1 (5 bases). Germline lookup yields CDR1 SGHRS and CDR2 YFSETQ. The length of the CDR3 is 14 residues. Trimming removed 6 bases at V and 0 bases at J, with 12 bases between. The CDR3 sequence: CASTFETANYGYTF. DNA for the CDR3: TGCGCCAGCACCTTTGAGACAGCTAACTATGGCTACACCTTC.

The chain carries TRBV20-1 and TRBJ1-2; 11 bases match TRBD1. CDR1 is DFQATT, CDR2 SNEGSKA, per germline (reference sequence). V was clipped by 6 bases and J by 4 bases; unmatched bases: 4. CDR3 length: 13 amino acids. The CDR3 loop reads CSAGQGDTYGYTF. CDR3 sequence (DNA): TGCAGTGCGGGACAGGGGGATACCTATGGCTACACCTTC.

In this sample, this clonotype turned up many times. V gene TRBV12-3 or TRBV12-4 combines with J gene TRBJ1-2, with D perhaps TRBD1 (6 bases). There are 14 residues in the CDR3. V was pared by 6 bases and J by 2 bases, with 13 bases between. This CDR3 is CASRPNRVNYGYTF. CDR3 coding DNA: TGTGCCAGCAGGCCGAACAGGGTGAACTATGGCTACACCTTC.

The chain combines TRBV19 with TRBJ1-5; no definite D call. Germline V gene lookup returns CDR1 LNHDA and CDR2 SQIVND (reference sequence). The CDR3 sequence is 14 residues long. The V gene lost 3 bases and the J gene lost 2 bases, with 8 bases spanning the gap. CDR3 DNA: TGTGCCAGTAGTATTTTTGCGGGCAATCAGCCCCAGCATTTT. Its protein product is CASSIFAGNQPQHF.

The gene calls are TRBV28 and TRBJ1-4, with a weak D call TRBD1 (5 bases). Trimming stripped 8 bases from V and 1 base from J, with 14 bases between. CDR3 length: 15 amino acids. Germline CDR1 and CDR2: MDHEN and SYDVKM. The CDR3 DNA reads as TGTGCCAGCGGCTTTTGGAGGGGAACTAATGAAAAACTGTTTTTT. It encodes CASGFWRGTNEKLFF.

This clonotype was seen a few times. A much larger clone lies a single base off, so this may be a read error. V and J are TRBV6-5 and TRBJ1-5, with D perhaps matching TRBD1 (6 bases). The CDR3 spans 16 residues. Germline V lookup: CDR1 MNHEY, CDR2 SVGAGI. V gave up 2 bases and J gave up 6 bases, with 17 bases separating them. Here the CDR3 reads CASSYPRRGATQPQHF. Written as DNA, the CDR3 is TGTGCCAGCAGTTACCCCAGACGGGGGGCGACTCAGCCCCAGCATTTT.